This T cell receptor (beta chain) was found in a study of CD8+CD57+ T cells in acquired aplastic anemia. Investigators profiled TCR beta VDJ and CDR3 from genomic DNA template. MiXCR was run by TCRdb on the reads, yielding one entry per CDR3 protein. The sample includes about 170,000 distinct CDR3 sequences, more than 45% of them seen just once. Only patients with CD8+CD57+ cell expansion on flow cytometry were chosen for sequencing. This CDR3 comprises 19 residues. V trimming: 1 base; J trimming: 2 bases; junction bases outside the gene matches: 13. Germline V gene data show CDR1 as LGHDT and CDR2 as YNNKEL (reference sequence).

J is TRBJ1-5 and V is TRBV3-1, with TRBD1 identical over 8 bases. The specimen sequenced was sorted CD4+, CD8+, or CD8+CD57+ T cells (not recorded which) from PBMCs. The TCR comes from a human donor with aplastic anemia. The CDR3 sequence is CASSQAKGGQGFGNQPQHF. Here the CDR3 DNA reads TGTGCCAGCAGCCAAGCGAAGGGAGGACAGGGCTTTGGCAATCAGCCCCAGCATTTT.